This TCR beta chain was profiled in a study of blood T cell repertoires in COVID-19. Turning to the study itself: In each case, the material was cDNA or gDNA derived from T cells, B-cell-depleted T cells, or PBMCs.

Per the authors' pipeline: Amplified reference gene primers provided the basis for estimating nucleated cell counts. The repertoire was sequenced with immunoSEQ multiplex PCR; TCRdb's copy has only in-frame clones and lacks some. V and J calls and clone size follow that table, whereas D and trimming were derived from the DNA. This sample has around 310,000 clones; about 89% occur once, and the top ten carry approximately 12%. V shed 0 bases and J shed 5 bases, with 8 bases lying between them. The length of the CDR3 is 15 residues. Per germline, CDR1 MNHNS and CDR2 SASEGT. The clonotype originates from an older woman with acute or convalescent COVID-19. This chain uses TRBV6-1 with TRBJ1-6; weak D call: TRBD1 (6 bases). Sequenced material: peripheral blood. CDR3 nucleotides: TGTGCCAGCAGTGAAGCCGGGACAAATAATTCACCCCTCCACTTT. This translates into CASSEAGTNNSPLHF.